The 8 T cell receptor beta chains below all came from one sample that was sequenced in a study of blood T cell repertoires in COVID-19. Profiling relied on immunoSEQ multiplex PCR, and the TCRdb table lists in-frame clones only, not all of them. Among about 200,000 clones, 70% to 90% were seen once, and the ten largest hold 0.6% to 0.9%. Sequenced input: peripheral blood. These receptors originate from a woman in her 70s with acute or convalescent COVID-19.

The chain couples TRBV27 to TRBJ1-5; TRBD1 might be the D (6 bases). The V end was cut by 3 bases, the J end by 6 bases, with 9 bases between. CDR1 is MNHEY, CDR2 SMNVEV, per germline (reference sequence). The CDR3 extends over 13 amino acids. The CDR3 spells CASSLGAAQPQHF. The CDR3 bases are TGTGCCAGCAGTTTGGGGGCAGCTCAGCCCCAGCATTTT.

A single count supports this clone. This sample also contains other DNA sequences that code for the same CDR3. This chain links TRBV19 with TRBJ2-1; TRBD1 is a possible D gene (5 bases). The CDR3 has 13 residues. CDR1 and CDR2 from the germline V gene are LNHDA and SQIVND (reference sequence). V was trimmed by 2 bases and J by 6 bases, leaving 8 bases between them. Written as DNA, the CDR3 is TGTGCCAGTAGTATATTAAGGGGCAATGAGCAGTTCTTC. It is translated as CASSILRGNEQFF.

V usage is TRBV11-2 and J usage is TRBJ2-7; the match to TRBD1 covers 9 bases. J gave up 4 bases and V 1 base, and 8 bases lay outside the gene matches. This CDR3 spans 16 amino acids. CDR1 is SGHAT, CDR2 FQNNGV, per germline. The CDR3 spells CASSLATPGQGYEQYF. The CDR3 nucleotides are TGTGCCAGCAGCTTAGCTACACCGGGACAGGGTTACGAGCAGTACTTC.

The V and J genes are TRBV10-3 and TRBJ1-6; D might be TRBD1 (6 bases). V lost 3 bases to trimming and J lost 8 bases, with 11 bases between them. Germline V gene sequence: CDR1 ENHRY, CDR2 SYGVKD. CDR3 length: 14 amino acids. CDR3 amino acids: CAISERGSDSPLHF. The CDR3 nucleotides are TGTGCCATCAGTGAAAGGGGGTCGGATTCACCCCTCCACTTT.

V gene TRBV19 combines with J gene TRBJ1-1, with no clear D. The CDR3 sequence is 13 residues long. Germline loops: CDR1 LNHDA, CDR2 SQIVND (reference sequence). V was pared by 3 bases and J by 0 bases, with 5 bases between. CDR3 DNA: TGTGCCAGTAGTATCTCGGTGAACACTGAAGCTTTCTTT. This sequence encodes CASSISVNTEAFF.

The chain is built from TRBV2 and TRBJ1-1, with TRBD1 as a possible D gene (5 bases). V gave up 5 bases and J gave up 0 bases, with 10 bases separating them. Germline V gene sequence: CDR1 SNHLY, CDR2 FYNNEI. This CDR3 region has 14 residues. This CDR3 reads CASSNQGMNTEAFF. DNA of the CDR3: TGTGCCAGCAGTAACCAGGGAATGAACACTGAAGCTTTCTTT. Supplemented by reference TRBV2 and TRBJ1-1, the full variable domain reads EPEVTQTPSHQVTQMGQEVILRCVPISNHLYFYWYRQILGQKVEFLVSFYNNEISEKSEIFDDQFSVERPDGSNFTLKIRSTKLEDSAMYFCASSNQGMNTEAFFGQGTRLTVV.

This clone was picked up one time. This chain links TRBV7-3 with TRBJ2-3, with 7 nucleotides matching TRBD2. Germline values: CDR1 SGHTA, CDR2 FQGTGA. This CDR3 is built from 14 residues. V dropped 4 bases and J dropped 5; count of bases not matched to a gene: 6. This CDR3 reads CASSSRTRGDTQYF. The CDR3 DNA follows: TGTGCCAGCAGCTCCCGGACTAGAGGAGATACGCAGTATTTT.

The chain employs TRBV7-9 and TRBJ1-3; 12 nucleotides agree with TRBD1. J lost 4 bases, V lost 0 bases, and 10 bases had no gene match. The CDR3 covers 19 residues. Germline lookup yields CDR1 SEHNR and CDR2 FQNEAQ (reference sequence). The CDR3 sequence is CASSLAGTGGSLEGNTIYF. In nucleotides, the CDR3 is TGTGCCAGCAGCTTAGCGGGGACAGGGGGCTCGCTGGAGGGAAACACCATATATTTT.